Listed here are 25 T cell receptor beta chains from one sample, sequenced in a study of regulatory T cells in long-lasting Graves disease. Regarding time point: newly diagnosed GD, antithyroid drugs for less than 3 months. Isolated PBMC RNA provided the starting material for the TCR library. Through Arm-PCR of CDR3 regions and iRepertoire HTBI primers, TCR beta libraries were built. Each CDR3 protein is one row after TCRdb ran MiXCR on the multiplex PCR reads. In the table there are approximately 540,000 distinct CDR3 sequences, around 12% of which are singletons. This sample also appeared in a second study, on T cells in Graves' hyperthyroidism and ophthalmopathy.

This sample comprised peripheral blood mononuclear cells (PBMCs), obtained at new diagnosis, from a patient treated with antithyroid drugs. The receptors were gathered from a woman aged 25 to 39 with Graves disease.

Remarks on this clonotype: This may arise from a read error, as a much more abundant clone is one base away. The V and J genes are TRBV20-1 and TRBJ2-1, with 11 bases identical to TRBD2. Germline V gene sequence: CDR1 DFQATT, CDR2 SNEGSKA (reference sequence). The V and J ends lost 1 base and 8 bases, in that order; junction bases with no gene match: 19. The CDR3 runs 19 residues. CDR3 in amino acids: CSARVDRGTGTSGHDEQFF. In DNA, the CDR3 is TGCAGTGCTAGAGTAGATCGAGGAACCGGGACTAGCGGTCACGATGAGCAGTTCTTC.

The gene calls are TRBV20-1 and TRBJ1-2; 7 nucleotides agree with TRBD1. Germline lookup yields CDR1 DFQATT and CDR2 SNEGSKA (reference sequence). The CDR3 covers 13 residues. V lost 0 bases to trimming and J lost 8 bases; unmatched junction nucleotides: 6. CDR3 DNA sequence: TGCAGTGCTAGAGAGAGAGGGGGCGGAGGCTACACCTTC. Residues: CSARERGGGGYTF.

There are many counts of this clonotype. The CDR3 region is CASNQGPLLNQPQHF. The CDR3 bases are TGTGCCAGCAACCAGGGGCCGCTGCTCAATCAGCCCCAGCATTTT. The chain employs TRBV28 and TRBJ1-5; a weak D match, TRBD1 (6 bases). Germline loops: CDR1 MDHEN, CDR2 SYDVKM. The germline V and J ends were trimmed by 7 bases and 3 bases, with 16 bases remaining between them. There are 15 residues in the CDR3.

The rearrangement joins TRBV5-1 to TRBJ2-5, with 7 bases fitting TRBD2. There are 14 residues in the CDR3. In germline, CDR1 is SGHRS, CDR2 YFSETQ. Trimming took 0 bases from V and 5 from J; bases not matched to a gene: 4. This CDR3 is CASSLGLAAETQYF. CDR3 DNA sequence: TGCGCCAGCAGCTTGGGACTAGCTGCGGAGACCCAGTACTTC.

This clonotype came up many times. This rearrangement joins TRBV19 to TRBJ1-4; 7 nucleotides align to TRBD1. This CDR3 has 15 amino acids. The germline V gene encodes CDR1 LNHDA and CDR2 SQIVND (reference sequence). V shed 5 bases, J shed 2 bases, and the junction held 5 bases outside the gene matches. CDR3 in amino acids: CASSYRGVTNEKLFF. The DNA for the CDR3 is TGTGCCAGTAGTTACAGGGGAGTTACTAATGAAAAACTGTTTTTT.

The chain combines TRBV20-1 with TRBJ1-1; D ambiguous. The CDR3 sequence is 16 residues long. V gave up 1 base and J gave up 1 base, with 16 bases separating them. Germline values: CDR1 DFQATT, CDR2 SNEGSKA (reference sequence). CDR3 residues: CSARVILRDQNTEAFF. The CDR3 DNA is TGCAGTGCTAGAGTGATCCTCCGGGATCAGAACACTGAAGCTTTCTTT.

Points on this clonotype: This could be a read error, since a much larger clone is one nucleotide away. The conserved phenylalanine or tryptophan normally closing the CDR3 is absent here, so this likely arose from a read error. V is TRBV19 and J is TRBJ1-4, with D possibly matching TRBD1 (5 bases). The V gene's germline CDR1 is LNHDA and CDR2 SQIVND (reference sequence). The CDR3 is made up of 16 amino acids. The V and J ends lost 5 bases and 8 bases respectively, with 21 bases between them. As DNA, the CDR3 is TGTGCCAGTAGTCGGTTTTATGCGGGGGAAGGAGAAAAACTGTTTTTA. Its translation: CASSRFYAGEGEKLFL.

This clonotype came up a few times. The chain combines TRBV6-2 or TRBV6-3 with TRBJ1-6; D is ambiguous. Per the germline V gene, CDR1 is MNHEY and CDR2 is SVGEGT. The CDR3 is 14 residues long. V gave up 0 bases and J gave up 7 bases, with 7 bases separating them. In DNA form, the CDR3 reads TGTGCCAGCAGTTACTCGGTTAAGAATTCACCCCTCCACTTT. It encodes CASSYSVKNSPLHF.

This clonotype was observed many times. The gene calls are TRBV18 and TRBJ2-7; D is unresolved. CDR3 length: 14 residues. V dropped 6 bases and J dropped 3 bases, with 15 bases sitting between them. Per the germline V gene, CDR1 is KGHSH and CDR2 is LQKENI. CDR3 sequence (DNA): TGTGCCAGCTCGACCACTAAGGGCCTCTACGAGCAGTACTTC. Amino acids: CASSTTKGLYEQYF.

The chain joins TRBV5-1 to TRBJ2-3, with D perhaps assigned TRBD1 or TRBD2 (5 bases each). V was cut by 4 bases and J by 2 bases, with 14 bases left in between. This CDR3 spans 15 amino acids. Germline V gene lookup returns CDR1 SGHRS and CDR2 YFSETQ. The CDR3: CASSTAGRTTDTQYF. In DNA form, the CDR3 reads TGCGCCAGCAGCACGGCAGGGAGAACCACAGATACGCAGTATTTT.

Ten or more counts support this clonotype. The gene calls are TRBV4-1 and TRBJ2-7; D is possibly TRBD1 (6 bases). CDR1 is MGHRA, CDR2 YSYEKL, per germline. The CDR3 has 17 residues. V lost 4 bases and J 1 base, leaving 20 bases between the germline ends. CDR3 in amino acids: CASSRRTASLGSYEQYF. As DNA, the CDR3 is TGCGCCAGCAGCCGAAGGACAGCCTCGCTCGGGTCCTACGAGCAGTACTTC.

In its sample, this clonotype was seen many times. The V and J genes are TRBV7-2 and TRBJ2-3; 7 bases align to TRBD2. CDR1 is SGHTA and CDR2 is FQGNSA in the germline V gene. The CDR3 length is 15 residues. The ends lost 8 bases at V and 1 base at J; junction bases unmatched: 9. The DNA of the CDR3 is TGTGCCAGCTCCCGGACTAGGGCGGGCACAGATACGCAGTATTTT. Its translation is CASSRTRAGTDTQYF.

The sample holds many counts of this clonotype. The chain recombines TRBV2 with TRBJ1-6; 7 bases align to TRBD1. In germline, CDR1 is SNHLY, CDR2 FYNNEI. The CDR3 covers 16 residues. Trimming took 3 bases from V and 8 from J; bases not matched to a gene: 10. In DNA form, the CDR3 reads TGTGCCAGCAGTGATCCCCGGGACAGACAAGATTCACCCCTCCACTTT. Translation: CASSDPRDRQDSPLHF.

In this sample, this clonotype turned up many times. The CDR3: CSAIQGVDTEAFF. DNA for the CDR3: TGCAGTGCCATCCAGGGGGTTGACACTGAAGCTTTCTTT. The chain uses TRBV20-1 and TRBJ1-1; 7 nucleotides match TRBD1. CDR3 size: 13 residues. V lost 6 bases to trimming and J lost 3 bases; unmatched junction nucleotides: 7. The germline V gene encodes CDR1 DFQATT and CDR2 SNEGSKA (reference sequence).

The V call is TRBV6-1, the J call TRBJ2-5; 10 bases are shared with TRBD2. V lost 2 bases to trimming and J lost 5 bases; unmatched junction nucleotides: 5. The length of the CDR3 is 15 residues. From germline, CDR1 is MNHNS and CDR2 SASEGT. CDR3 nucleotide sequence: TGTGCCAGCAGTGAACTAGCGGGAGCGGCCGAGACCCAGTACTTC. This gives the protein CASSELAGAAETQYF.

In its sample, this clonotype was seen many times. The gene calls are TRBV5-1 and TRBJ2-1, with 8 bases matching TRBD2. CDR3 length: 16 residues. Germline loops: CDR1 SGHRS, CDR2 YFSETQ. Unmatched junction bases numbered 4, after V lost 2 bases and J lost 0 bases. The DNA for the CDR3 is TGCGCCAGCAGCTTTACTAGCGGAAGCTCCTACAATGAGCAGTTCTTC. It specifies CASSFTSGSSYNEQFF.

This clonotype came up many times. The V and J genes are TRBV7-9 and TRBJ2-1; TRBD2 matches at 7 bases. Per the germline V gene, CDR1 is SEHNR and CDR2 is FQNEAQ (reference sequence). V dropped 5 bases and J dropped 0; count of bases not matched to a gene: 7. This CDR3 contains 16 residues. This chain's CDR3 is CASSRKRGSSYNEQFF. DNA for the CDR3: TGTGCCAGCAGCCGGAAGCGGGGCAGCTCCTACAATGAGCAGTTCTTC.

The table lists this clonotype with a few counts. This chain joins TRBV19 and TRBJ1-4; D unclear. Germline V gene sequence: CDR1 LNHDA, CDR2 SQIVND (reference sequence). Trimming cost V 3 bases and J 0 bases, with 8 bases left between them. This CDR3 comprises 15 residues. In nucleotides, the CDR3 is TGTGCCAGTAGTATGTGGGATTCAACTAATGAAAAACTGTTTTTT. It encodes CASSMWDSTNEKLFF.

This clonotype showed up many times. This chain joins TRBV11-2 and TRBJ2-1; no clear D. The end of the DNA aligns better with TRBJ2-5, so the J call may be wrong. The V gene's germline CDR1 is SGHAT and CDR2 FQNNGV. This CDR3 comprises 13 residues. The CDR3 region is CASSLPLTETQYF. CDR3 nucleotide sequence: TGTGCCAGCAGCTTACCACTAACGGAGACCCAGTACTTC.

This clonotype was recorded a few times. This rearrangement joins TRBV11-1 to TRBJ1-1; TRBD1 might be the D (5 bases). This CDR3 is 15 amino acids long. Between the trimmed V and J ends, which lost 3 bases and 1 base, there was a span of 12 bases. Looked up from germline, CDR1 is SGHAT and CDR2 is FQDESV (reference sequence). The CDR3 region is CASSFRGLKNTEAFF. The CDR3 nucleotides are TGTGCCAGCAGCTTCCGGGGACTCAAGAACACTGAAGCTTTCTTT.

This clonotype was seen repeatedly, ten times or more. The chain combines TRBV28 with TRBJ1-6; D perhaps matches TRBD1 (6 bases). Germline V gene sequence: CDR1 MDHEN, CDR2 SYDVKM. The CDR3 covers 15 residues. Trimming took 3 bases from V and 10 from J, leaving 16 bases between them. CDR3 bases: TGTGCCAGCAGTTTCATATTCTCAGGGGACTCACCCCTCCACTTT. Protein product: CASSFIFSGDSPLHF.

The count of this clonotype is one. The rearrangement joins TRBV2 to TRBJ1-2; TRBD1 agrees at 8 bases. V lost 6 bases and J lost 6; bases outside the gene matches: 9. The CDR3 extends over 14 amino acids. Germline V CDR1 and CDR2: SNHLY, FYNNEI. The CDR3 loop reads CASRLGRGLHGYTF. CDR3 in DNA: TGTGCCAGCAGGTTGGGCAGGGGGCTTCATGGCTACACCTTC.

This clonotype was detected ten times or more. The rearrangement links TRBV5-1 to TRBJ2-3, with D perhaps being TRBD1 or TRBD2 (5 bases each). The CDR3 is 17 amino acids. Germline CDR1 reads SGHRS; CDR2 reads YFSETQ. The V and J ends lost 3 bases and 0 bases respectively, with 17 bases between them. The CDR3 DNA reads TGCGCCAGCAGCTCGACTATTTCCAGGGCGAGCACAGATACGCAGTATTTT. It translates to CASSSTISRASTDTQYF.

In this sample, this clonotype turned up many times. The chain couples TRBV5-8 to TRBJ2-5; 10 bases map to TRBD2. The ends lost 0 bases at V and 1 base at J; junction bases unmatched: 6. The CDR3 covers 17 residues. Germline CDR1 is SGHTS and CDR2 is YDEGEE. This CDR3 reads CASSLGSLAGVQETQYF. CDR3 nucleotide sequence: TGTGCCAGCAGCTTGGGGTCGCTAGCGGGGGTCCAAGAGACCCAGTACTTC.

The chain employs TRBV6-1 and TRBJ2-1, with unresolved D. CDR1 and CDR2 (germline): MNHNS, SASEGT. The CDR3 consists of 15 residues. Trimming shortened V by 3 bases and J by 3 bases, and 12 bases separated the two germline ends. CDR3 sequence reads: CASSDFGQSYNEQFF. As DNA, the CDR3 is TGTGCCAGCAGTGACTTCGGCCAGAGCTACAATGAGCAGTTCTTC.